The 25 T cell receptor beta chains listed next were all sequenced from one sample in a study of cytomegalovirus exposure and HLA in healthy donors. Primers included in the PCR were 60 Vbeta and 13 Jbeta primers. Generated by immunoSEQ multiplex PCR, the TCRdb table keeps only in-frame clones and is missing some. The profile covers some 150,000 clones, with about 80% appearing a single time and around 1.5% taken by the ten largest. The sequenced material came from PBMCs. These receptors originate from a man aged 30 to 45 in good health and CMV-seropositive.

The CDR3: CASSLSIAGVSETQYF. As DNA, the CDR3 is TGCGCCAGCAGCTTGTCAATAGCGGGAGTGTCAGAGACCCAGTACTTC. The rearrangement uses TRBV5-1 and TRBJ2-5; 9 bases fit TRBD2. Germline values: CDR1 SGHRS, CDR2 YFSETQ. The CDR3 runs 16 residues. Losses at the gene ends were 1 base for V and 4 bases for J; bases not matched to a gene: 8.

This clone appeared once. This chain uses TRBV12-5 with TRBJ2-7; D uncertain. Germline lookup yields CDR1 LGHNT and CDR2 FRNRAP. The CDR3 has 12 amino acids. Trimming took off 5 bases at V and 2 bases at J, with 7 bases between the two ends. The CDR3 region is CASGPSPYEQYF. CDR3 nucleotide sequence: TGTGCTAGTGGTCCCTCCCCCTACGAGCAGTACTTC.

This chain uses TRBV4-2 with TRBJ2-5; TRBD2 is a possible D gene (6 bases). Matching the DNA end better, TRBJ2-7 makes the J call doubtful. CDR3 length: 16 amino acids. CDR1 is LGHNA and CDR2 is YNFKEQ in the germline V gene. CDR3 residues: CASSQDLASSSYEQYF. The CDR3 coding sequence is TGTGCCAGCAGCCAAGATCTAGCGAGTAGCTCCTACGAGCAGTACTTC.

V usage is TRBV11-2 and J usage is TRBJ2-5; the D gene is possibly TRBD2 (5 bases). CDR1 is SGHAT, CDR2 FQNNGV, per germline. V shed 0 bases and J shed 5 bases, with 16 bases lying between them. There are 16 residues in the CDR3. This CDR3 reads CASSLDWAGGNETQYF. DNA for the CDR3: TGTGCCAGCAGCTTAGATTGGGCAGGAGGAAATGAGACCCAGTACTTC. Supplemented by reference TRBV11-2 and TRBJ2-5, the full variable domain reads EAGVAQSPRYKIIEKRQSVAFWCNPISGHATLYWYQQILGQGPKLLIQFQNNGVVDDSQLPKDRFSAERLKGVDSTLKIQPAKLEDSAVYLCASSLDWAGGNETQYFGPGTRLLVL.

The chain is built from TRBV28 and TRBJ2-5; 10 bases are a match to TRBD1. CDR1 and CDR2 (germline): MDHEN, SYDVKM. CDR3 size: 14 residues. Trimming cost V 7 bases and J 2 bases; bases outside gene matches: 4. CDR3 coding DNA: TGTGCCAGCACCGGGACAGGGGCACAAGAGACCCAGTACTTC. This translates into CASTGTGAQETQYF.

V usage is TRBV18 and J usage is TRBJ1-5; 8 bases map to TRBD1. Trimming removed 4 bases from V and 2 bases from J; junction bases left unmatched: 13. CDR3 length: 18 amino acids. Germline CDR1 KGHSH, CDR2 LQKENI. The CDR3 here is CASSRTGTSRAGNQPQHF. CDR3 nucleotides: TGTGCCAGCTCACGGACAGGGACGTCCCGGGCGGGCAATCAGCCCCAGCATTTT.

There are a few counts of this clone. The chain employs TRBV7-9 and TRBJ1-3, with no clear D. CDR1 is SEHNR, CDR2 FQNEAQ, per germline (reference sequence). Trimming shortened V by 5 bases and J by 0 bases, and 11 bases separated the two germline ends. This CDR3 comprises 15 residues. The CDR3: CASSAQPHSGNTIYF. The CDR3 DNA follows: TGTGCCAGCAGCGCACAGCCTCACTCTGGAAACACCATATATTTT. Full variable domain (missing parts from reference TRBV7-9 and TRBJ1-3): DTGVSQNPRHKITKRGQNVTFRCDPISEHNRLYWYRQTLGQGPEFLTYFQNEAQLEKSRLLSDRFSAERPKGSFSTLEIQRTEQGDSAMYLCASSAQPHSGNTIYFGEGSWLTVV.

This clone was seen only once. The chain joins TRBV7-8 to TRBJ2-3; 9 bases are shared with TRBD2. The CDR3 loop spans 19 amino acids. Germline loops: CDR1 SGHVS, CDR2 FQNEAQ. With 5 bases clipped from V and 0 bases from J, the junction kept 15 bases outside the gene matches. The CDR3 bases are TGTGCCAGCAGCCCTAGCGGGACCGCAGATGCTTCTAGCACAGATACGCAGTATTTT. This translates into CASSPSGTADASSTDTQYF.

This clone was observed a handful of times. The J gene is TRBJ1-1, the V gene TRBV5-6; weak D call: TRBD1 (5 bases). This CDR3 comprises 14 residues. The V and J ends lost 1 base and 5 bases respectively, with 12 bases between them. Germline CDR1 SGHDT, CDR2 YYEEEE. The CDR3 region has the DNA TGTGCCAGCAGCTTGACGGGGGGGAAGACTGAAGCTTTCTTT. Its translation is CASSLTGGKTEAFF.

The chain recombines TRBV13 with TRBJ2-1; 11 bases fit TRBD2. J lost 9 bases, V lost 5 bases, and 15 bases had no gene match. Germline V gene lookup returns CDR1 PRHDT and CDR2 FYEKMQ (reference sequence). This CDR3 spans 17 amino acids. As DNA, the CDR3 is TGTGCCAGCAGCAACCCAACTAGCGGGAGTGGTCCCAGTGAGCAGTTCTTC. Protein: CASSNPTSGSGPSEQFF.

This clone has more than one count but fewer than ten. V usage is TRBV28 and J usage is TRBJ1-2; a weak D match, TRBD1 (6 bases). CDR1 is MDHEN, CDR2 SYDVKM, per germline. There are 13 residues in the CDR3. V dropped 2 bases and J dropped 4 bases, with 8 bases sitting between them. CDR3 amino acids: CASSLRGAYGYTF. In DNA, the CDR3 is TGTGCCAGCAGTTTACGGGGGGCCTATGGCTACACCTTC.

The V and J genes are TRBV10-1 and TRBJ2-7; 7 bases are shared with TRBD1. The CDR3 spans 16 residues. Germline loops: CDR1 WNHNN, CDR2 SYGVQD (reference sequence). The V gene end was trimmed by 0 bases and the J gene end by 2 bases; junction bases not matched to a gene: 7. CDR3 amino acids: CASSESHRTGPYEQYF. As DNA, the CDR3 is TGCGCCAGCAGTGAGTCCCACAGGACAGGACCCTACGAGCAGTACTTC.

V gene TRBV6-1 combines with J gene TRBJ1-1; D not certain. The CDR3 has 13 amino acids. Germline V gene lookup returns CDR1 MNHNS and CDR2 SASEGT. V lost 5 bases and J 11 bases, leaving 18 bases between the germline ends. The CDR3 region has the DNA TGTGCCAGCAGTCCTATTGACACCGGGGTCGCTTTCTTT. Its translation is CASSPIDTGVAFF.

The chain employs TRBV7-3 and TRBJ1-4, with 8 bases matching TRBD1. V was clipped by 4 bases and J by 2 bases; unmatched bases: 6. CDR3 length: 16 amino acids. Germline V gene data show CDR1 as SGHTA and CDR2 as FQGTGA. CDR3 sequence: CASSSQGAGTNEKLFF. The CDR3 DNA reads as TGTGCCAGCAGCTCGCAGGGGGCAGGGACTAATGAAAAACTGTTTTTT. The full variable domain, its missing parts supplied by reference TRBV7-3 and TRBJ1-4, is GAGVSQTPSNKVTEKGKYVELRCDPISGHTALYWYRQSLGQGPEFLIYFQGTGAADDSGLPNDRFFAVRPEGSVSTLKIQRTERGDSAVYLCASSSQGAGTNEKLFFGSGTQLSVL.

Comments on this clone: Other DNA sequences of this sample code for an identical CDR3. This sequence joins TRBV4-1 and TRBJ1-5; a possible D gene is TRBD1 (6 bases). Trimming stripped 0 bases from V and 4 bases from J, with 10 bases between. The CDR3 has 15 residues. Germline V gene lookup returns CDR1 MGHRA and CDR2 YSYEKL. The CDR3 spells CASSQDRGSNQPQHF. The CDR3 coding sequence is TGCGCCAGCAGCCAAGACAGGGGAAGTAATCAGCCCCAGCATTTT.

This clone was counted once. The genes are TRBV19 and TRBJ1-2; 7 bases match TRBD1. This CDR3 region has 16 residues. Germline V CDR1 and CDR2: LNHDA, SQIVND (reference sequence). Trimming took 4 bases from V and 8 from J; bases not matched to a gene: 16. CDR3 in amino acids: CASSNPGTGASKGYTF. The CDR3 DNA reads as TGTGCCAGTAGTAACCCCGGAACAGGGGCATCGAAAGGCTACACCTTC.

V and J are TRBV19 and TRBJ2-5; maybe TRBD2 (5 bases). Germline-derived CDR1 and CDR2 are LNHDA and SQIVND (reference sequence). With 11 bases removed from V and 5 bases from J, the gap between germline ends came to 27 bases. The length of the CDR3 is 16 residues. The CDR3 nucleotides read TGTGCCCCACCCCCCGGTAGCGCCGATACCTGGGAGACCCAGTACTTC. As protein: CAPPPGSADTWETQYF.

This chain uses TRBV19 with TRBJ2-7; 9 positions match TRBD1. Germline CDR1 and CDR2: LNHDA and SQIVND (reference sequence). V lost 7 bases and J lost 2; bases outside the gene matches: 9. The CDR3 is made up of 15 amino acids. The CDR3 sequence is CASTTGQGTPYEQYF. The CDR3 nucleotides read TGTGCCAGTACCACCGGACAGGGGACGCCCTACGAGCAGTACTTC.

The CDR3 DNA follows: TGTGCCTGGAGTGTGGGGGGAGGTGGCTCACCCCTCCACTTT. It encodes CAWSVGGGGSPLHF. The V call is TRBV30, the J call TRBJ1-6; D possibly corresponds to TRBD1 (5 bases). V lost 0 bases and J lost 10, with 13 bases in between. Germline CDR1 is GTSNPN and CDR2 is SVGIG (reference sequence). This CDR3 region has 14 residues.

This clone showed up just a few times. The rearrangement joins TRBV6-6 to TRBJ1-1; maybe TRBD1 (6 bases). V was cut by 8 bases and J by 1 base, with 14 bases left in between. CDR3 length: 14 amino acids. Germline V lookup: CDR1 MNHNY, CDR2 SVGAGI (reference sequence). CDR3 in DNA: TGTGCCAGCGGGATATCAGGGGAGAACACTGAAGCTTTCTTT. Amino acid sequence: CASGISGENTEAFF.

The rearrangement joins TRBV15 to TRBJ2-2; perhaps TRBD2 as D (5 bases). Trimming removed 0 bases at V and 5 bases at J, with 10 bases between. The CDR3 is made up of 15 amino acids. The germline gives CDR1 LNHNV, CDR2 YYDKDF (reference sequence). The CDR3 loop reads CATSRDLERTGELFF. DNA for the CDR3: TGTGCCACCAGCAGAGATTTAGAGCGGACCGGGGAGCTGTTTTTT.

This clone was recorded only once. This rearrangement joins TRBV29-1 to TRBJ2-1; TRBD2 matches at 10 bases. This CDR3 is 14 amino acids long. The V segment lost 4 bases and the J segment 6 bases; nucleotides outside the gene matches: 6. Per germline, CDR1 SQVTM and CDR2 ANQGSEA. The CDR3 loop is CSVASGRESNEQFF. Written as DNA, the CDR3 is TGCAGCGTTGCTAGCGGGAGAGAGTCCAATGAGCAGTTCTTC.

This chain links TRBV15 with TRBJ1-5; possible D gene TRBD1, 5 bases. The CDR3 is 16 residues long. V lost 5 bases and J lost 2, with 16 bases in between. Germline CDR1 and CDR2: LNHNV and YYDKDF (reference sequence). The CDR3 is CATSARRGTGNQPQHF. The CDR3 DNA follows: TGTGCCACCAGCGCCCGGCGGGGGACTGGCAATCAGCCCCAGCATTTT.

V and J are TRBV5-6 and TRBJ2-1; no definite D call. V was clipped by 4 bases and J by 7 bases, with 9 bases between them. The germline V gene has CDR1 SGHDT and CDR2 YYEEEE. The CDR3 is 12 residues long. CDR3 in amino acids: CASSPMRNEQFF. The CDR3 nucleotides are TGTGCCAGCAGCCCCATGCGAAATGAGCAGTTCTTC.

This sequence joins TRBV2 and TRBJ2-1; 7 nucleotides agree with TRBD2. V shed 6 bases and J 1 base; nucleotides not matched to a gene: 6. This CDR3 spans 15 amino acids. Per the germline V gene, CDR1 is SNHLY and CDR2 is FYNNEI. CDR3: CASSKRGDSYNEQFF. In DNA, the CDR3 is TGTGCCAGCAGCAAACGGGGGGATTCCTACAATGAGCAGTTCTTC.